This T cell receptor (beta chain) was sequenced in a study of blood T cell repertoires in COVID-19. Study in general: Acute-phase and convalescent COVID-19 samples originated in the United States, Italy and Spain. Nucleic acid was either cDNA or gDNA, and it came from T cells, B-cell-depleted T cells, or PBMCs.

V lost 2 bases, J lost 3 bases, and 6 bases stayed unmatched. The CDR3 is 17 amino acids. Per the germline V gene, CDR1 is SGHVS and CDR2 is FNYEAQ. How the authors handled the data: Amplification of reference gene primers was used by the study to estimate nucleated cell counts. Profiling relied on immunoSEQ multiplex PCR, and the TCRdb table lists in-frame clones only, not all of them. That table furnishes V, J and clone size, whereas the DNA furnished D and trimming. Among under 200,000 clones listed, 70% to 90% were seen once. The receptor's source is a woman between 65 and 79 years old with acute or convalescent COVID-19. Input material: peripheral blood. V and J are TRBV7-6 and TRBJ2-3, with 12 bases matching TRBD2. This chain's CDR3 is CASSLITGTSGTDTQYF. In nucleotides, the CDR3 is TGTGCCAGCAGCTTAATAACCGGGACTAGCGGGACAGATACGCAGTATTTT.